This T cell receptor beta chain was documented in a study of blood T cell repertoires in COVID-19. The CDR3 loop spans 18 amino acids. Germline V lookup: CDR1 SGDLS, CDR2 YYNGEE. V shed 3 bases, J shed 3 bases, and the junction held 10 bases outside the gene matches. As originally analysed: How many nucleated cells were present was estimated from reference gene primer amplification. The assay was immunoSEQ multiplex PCR, and TCRdb's table has in-frame clones only and misses some. From that table come the V and J calls and clone size; the DNA was used to work out D and trimming. The sample records 100,000 to 150,000 clones, 65% to 80% being singletons.

The material sequenced was peripheral blood. The sequence was collected from a human donor with acute or convalescent COVID-19. The donor label of this sample is uncertain. V usage is TRBV9 and J usage is TRBJ2-1, with 12 bases lining up with TRBD2. The chain's CDR3 is CASSDNPGTSGLYNEQFF. The CDR3 nucleotides are TGTGCCAGCAGCGATAACCCCGGGACTAGCGGGCTCTACAATGAGCAGTTCTTC.